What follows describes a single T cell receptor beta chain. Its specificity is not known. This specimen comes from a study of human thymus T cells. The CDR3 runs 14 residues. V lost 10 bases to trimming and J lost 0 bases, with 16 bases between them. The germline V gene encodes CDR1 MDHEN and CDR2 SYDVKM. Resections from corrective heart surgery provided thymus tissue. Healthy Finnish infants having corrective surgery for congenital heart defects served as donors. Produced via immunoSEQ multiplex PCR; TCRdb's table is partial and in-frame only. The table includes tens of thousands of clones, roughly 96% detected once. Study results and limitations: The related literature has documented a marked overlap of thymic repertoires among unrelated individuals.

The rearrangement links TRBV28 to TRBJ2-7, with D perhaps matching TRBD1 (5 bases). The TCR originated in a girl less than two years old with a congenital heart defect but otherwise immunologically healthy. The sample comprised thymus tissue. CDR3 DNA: TGTGCCACCACGTTGGGGCTTAGCTCCTACGAGCAGTACTTC. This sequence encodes CATTLGLSSYEQYF.